A single T cell receptor beta chain is shown here with its context. Antigen specificity is unknown. The sample originates from a study of T cell responses to AZD1222 COVID-19 vaccine. Study at large: Pooling covered second doses at about 4 or about 12 weeks.

Sequencing used immunoSEQ multiplex PCR; TCRdb keeps in-frame clones, though not all of them. This sample has roughly 120,000 clones, with approximately 90% found just once. General study results and limits: Spike-specific TCR breadth and depth were elevated following two AZD1222 doses. Repertoires were sampled only after the peak T cell response. Only a handful of AZD1222 recipients were seropositive at baseline.

V was pared by 9 bases and J by 0 bases, with 11 bases between. Germline V CDR1 and CDR2: ENHRY, SYGVKD. There are 13 residues in the CDR3. The J gene is TRBJ2-5, the V gene TRBV10-3; D possibly uses TRBD1 or TRBD2 (6 bases each). The input for sequencing was peripheral blood, taken on day 0 of AZD1222 vaccination. This TCR derives from an adult in good health. The CDR3: CAITRGDQETQYF. As DNA, the CDR3 is TGTGCCATAACGAGGGGGGACCAAGAGACCCAGTACTTC.